This T cell receptor beta chain stems from a study of PD-L1 blockade in urothelial cancer (dated by TCRdb to 2016 to 2017). Some background on the complete study: All patients started therapy around 2014 and received atezolizumab 1,200 mg intravenously every 3 weeks. Blood samples were analyzed 3 weeks after the start of treatment (second dose) and 6 weeks after the start of treatment. The study, an exploratory multi-omic analysis, examined somatic, immune and clinical correlates of response to PD-L1 blockade with atezolizumab in urothelial cancer. Over 28 patients had pretreatment blood TCR-seq, roughly 25 had at least one posttreatment blood collection, and roughly 25 had tumor TCR-seq. Blood samples gave a median of approximately 150,000 T cells and 77,000 or so unique TCRs, with a median clonality of 0.080. Pretreatment tumor samples, along with matched peripheral blood serially collected before and after atezolizumab treatment, were subjected to TCR sequencing. Durable clinical benefit was defined as progression-free survival longer than 6 months, and TCR features were also tested against progression-free and overall survival. In the same patients who had TCR sequencing, pretreatment tumors also underwent whole exome sequencing and RNA sequencing. An ECOG performance status of 0 or 1 was recorded for the patients, and 0 to 3 prior chemotherapy regimens had been received by the patients. Under ten patients reached durable clinical benefit, while some 20 patients did not. About 85% of the 29 patients were males with bladder-origin urothelial cancer, and about 65% of the roughly 30 reported a prior smoking history.

Beyond this particular receptor, the publication reports: Patients with durable benefit showed greater expansion of tumor-associated TCR clones in peripheral blood 3 weeks after starting treatment (n of about 22, p = 0.022). Improved progression-free and overall survival was associated with having pretreatment peripheral blood TCR clonality below the median. Because the sample size was small (n ≈ 31) and many exploratory analyses were performed, the results are intended to be hypothesis-generating.

The time point label on this specimen signifies: peripheral blood 6 weeks after treatment start. A cohort of about 30 patients with locally advanced or metastatic urothelial carcinoma, treated at Memorial Sloan Kettering on a trial protocol, was included. Peripheral blood mononuclear cells were collected pretreatment and during treatment, with between 1 and 8 total time points per patient. The Qiagen DNeasy Blood extraction kit was used to purify genomic DNA from total PBMCs and tumor samples. PBMCs were collected pretreatment and during treatment, and were isolated and stored as previously described. Remarks on this clone: Its cognate antigen has yet to be identified. Nothing much larger sits one base from this clone, and base qualities are not available.

Taken from cysteine to phenylalanine, the CDR3 has 16 residues. The only DNA kept is the CDR3, 48 bases in frame from the first base. The V end loses 6 bases and the J end loses 1 base, and a stretch of 15 bases separates them. The germline V gene specifies LGHNT as CDR1 and FRNRAP as CDR2. To estimate absolute template abundance from read counts, synthetic TCR analog templates were spiked into each PCR. The immunoSEQ assay used bias-controlled V and J gene primers to amplify TCRbeta CDR3 regions from genomic DNA. Sequencing of rearranged TCRbeta segments was performed at approximately 20X coverage. The paper's data handling went like this. Sequencing errors were corrected by clustering, and CDR3s were annotated against IMGT so that V, D and J genes could be assigned. Only productive TCRbeta rearrangements were used in downstream analyses, excluding out-of-frame or stop-codon sequences. Clonality was computed as one minus Shannon entropy normalized by the log of the number of unique productive sequences. Fisher's exact test with Benjamini-Hochberg correction, using a cutoff of adjusted p below 0.01, was how clones that differed between time points or between blood and tumor were identified. TCRdb took over this immuneACCESS table, retaining in-frame rearrangements with V and J assigned. Such tables are incomplete; in checked studies, under half of the missing clones stem from an unresolved V gene, and the remainder is unexplained. V and J calls and clone size are as listed in that table; D and trimming were resolved from the DNA. For this sample there are about 36,000 clones; 84% appear just once. The ten largest make up more than 9% of the sample.

The sequenced sample was PBMCs, obtained around atezolizumab (anti-PD-L1) treatment. This sequence uses TRBV12-5 and TRBJ2-2; D gene: possibly TRBD1, on 5 matching bases. The clonotype was recovered from a man aged 35 to 55 with urothelial cancer. The CDR3 in this case is CASGTALGENTGELFF. The nucleotides are TGTGCTAGTGGAACAGCCTTAGGGGAGAACACCGGGGAGCTGTTTTTT.